These 20 T cell receptor beta chains were sequenced from one sample in a study of Ad26.COV2.S vaccination and SARS-CoV-2 variants. The assay was immunoSEQ multiplex PCR, and TCRdb's table has in-frame clones only and misses some. The profile shows roughly 410,000 clones, around 82% of them singletons. Stated treatment: around 19 received Ad26.COV2.S at low or high dose, single or two shots; roughly five received placebo; per-sample allocation not given. Sampling was done on day 63 after the first vaccine or placebo injection. Sequencing was performed on peripheral blood, taken in a trial of Ad26.COV2.S vaccine versus placebo. The receptors shown here come from a person between 18 and 60 years old who received the Ad26.COV2.S COVID-19 vaccine or a placebo.

In DNA, the CDR3 is TGTGCCAGCAGCTTAAATAGCGGGGGGGGCCAAGAGACCCAGTACTTC. Protein: CASSLNSGGGQETQYF. This rearrangement joins TRBV7-2 to TRBJ2-5, with TRBD2 identical over 11 bases. Per germline, CDR1 SGHTA and CDR2 FQGNSA. The length of the CDR3 is 16 residues. J gave up 1 base and V 2 bases, and 3 bases lay outside the gene matches.

This rearrangement joins TRBV28 to TRBJ1-2; D unclear. The V and J ends lost 6 bases and 6 bases respectively, with 11 bases between them. CDR3 size: 12 residues. Germline V CDR1 and CDR2: MDHEN, SYDVKM. This CDR3 reads CASSKIEDGYTF. CDR3 DNA sequence: TGTGCCAGCAGCAAGATAGAAGATGGCTACACCTTC.

The chain couples TRBV25-1 to TRBJ2-1; possibly TRBD1 for D (6 bases). The V end was cut by 6 bases, the J end by 6 bases, with 12 bases between. The CDR3 is 13 amino acids. From germline, CDR1 is MGHDK and CDR2 SYGVNS. CDR3 loop: CASRPGQSNEQFF. CDR3 bases: TGTGCCAGCAGGCCCGGACAGTCCAATGAGCAGTTCTTC.

J is TRBJ2-7 and V is TRBV6-5; no definite D call. This CDR3 comprises 15 residues. V was clipped by 0 bases and J by 1 base, with 10 bases between them. CDR1 and CDR2 (germline): MNHEY, SVGAGI. CDR3 nucleotides: TGTGCCAGCAGTTACTCGAGGTTTGCTTCCTACGAGCAGTACTTC. It translates to CASSYSRFASYEQYF.

J is TRBJ2-1 and V is TRBV19; 10 nucleotides match TRBD2. Germline CDR1 and CDR2: LNHDA and SQIVND (reference sequence). The length of the CDR3 is 16 residues. J gave up 7 bases and V 2 bases, and 8 bases lay outside the gene matches. CDR3 bases: TGTGCCAGTAGTATAACCGGGACTAGCGTGCTTAATGAGCAGTTCTTC. This encodes CASSITGTSVLNEQFF.

This chain connects TRBV4-1 to TRBJ2-1; TRBD2 matches 7 bases. Germline V gene sequence: CDR1 MGHRA, CDR2 YSYEKL. J lost 12 bases, V lost 0 bases, and 8 bases had no gene match. The CDR3 sequence is 14 residues long. The CDR3 spells CASSQDRLAGAQFF. CDR3 in DNA: TGCGCCAGCAGCCAAGACCGATTAGCGGGTGCGCAGTTCTTC.

Remarks on this clone: The sample has other DNA sequences that encode this CDR3 too. The rearrangement joins TRBV5-1 to TRBJ2-1; the match to TRBD2 covers 13 bases. CDR3 size: 16 residues. The V segment lost 4 bases and the J segment 4 bases; nucleotides outside the gene matches: 5. Germline-derived CDR1 and CDR2 are SGHRS and YFSETQ. The CDR3 here is CASSLGLAGVYNEQFF. As DNA, the CDR3 is TGCGCCAGCAGCCTCGGACTAGCGGGGGTGTACAATGAGCAGTTCTTC. The variable domain in full, completed from reference TRBV5-1 and TRBJ2-1, reads KAGVTQTPRYLIKTRGQQVTLSCSPISGHRSVSWYQQTPGQGLQFLFEYFSETQRNKGNFPGRFSGRQFSNSRSEMNVSTLELGDSALYLCASSLGLAGVYNEQFFGPGTRLTVL.

The chain is built from TRBV7-2 and TRBJ2-7; TRBD2 agrees at 9 bases. Germline CDR1 and CDR2: SGHTA and FQGNSA. Trimming cost V 5 bases and J 2 bases; bases outside gene matches: 4. The CDR3 spans 14 residues. The chain's CDR3 is CASSGRGGPYEQYF. CDR3 coding DNA: TGTGCCAGCAGCGGGCGGGGGGGGCCCTACGAGCAGTACTTC.

This clone occurred a few times. The rearrangement links TRBV3-1 (or the pseudogene TRBV3-2) to TRBJ1-5, with D hard to call. Trimming removed 4 bases at V and 6 bases at J, with 10 bases between. Germline CDR1 is LGHDT and CDR2 is YNNKEL (reference sequence). The CDR3 runs 13 residues. The CDR3, as DNA: TGTGCCAGCAGCCCTGGGGAGTCTCAGCCCCAGCATTTT. Translating it yields CASSPGESQPQHF.

The genes are TRBV18 and TRBJ2-3; D gene unclear. The CDR3 loop spans 15 amino acids. The germline V and J ends were trimmed by 3 bases and 1 base, with 11 bases remaining between them. Germline V gene data show CDR1 as KGHSH and CDR2 as LQKENI. DNA for the CDR3: TGTGCCAGCTCACCCTATAGGGAAGGCACAGATACGCAGTATTTT. This sequence encodes CASSPYREGTDTQYF.

This chain joins TRBV6-6 and TRBJ1-1; 7 bases agree with TRBD1. V trimming: 7 bases; J trimming: 5 bases; junction bases outside the gene matches: 16. The germline V gene has CDR1 MNHNY and CDR2 SVGAGI (reference sequence). CDR3 size: 16 residues. The CDR3: CASTTGVGRGRTEAFF. For the CDR3, the DNA is TGTGCCAGCACCACGGGGGTGGGGAGGGGGCGGACTGAAGCTTTCTTT.

The rearrangement links TRBV3-1 (or the pseudogene TRBV3-2) to TRBJ2-3, with D maybe TRBD1 (5 bases). CDR1 is LGHDT, CDR2 YNNKEL, per germline (reference sequence). The CDR3 is 15 amino acids. V lost 2 bases, J lost 4 bases, and 13 bases lay in between. CDR3 amino acids: CASSQRPPRADTQYF. The DNA for the CDR3 is TGTGCCAGCAGCCAACGGCCTCCCAGGGCAGATACGCAGTATTTT.

The chain carries TRBV27 and TRBJ2-1; TRBD2 agrees at 13 bases. Germline V gives CDR1 MNHEY, CDR2 SMNVEV (reference sequence). The CDR3 is 15 residues long. V lost 5 bases and J lost 10; bases outside the gene matches: 8. Here the CDR3 reads CASSPRLAGGGEQFF. For the CDR3, the DNA is TGTGCCAGCAGTCCTCGACTAGCGGGAGGAGGCGAGCAGTTCTTC.

The sample holds a few counts of this clone. The CDR3 loop reads CATRPGKAKNIQYF. The CDR3 DNA reads as TGTGCCACCAGGCCGGGAAAAGCCAAAAACATTCAGTACTTC. V and J are TRBV24-1 and TRBJ2-4, with a tentative D call TRBD2 (5 bases). This CDR3 has 14 amino acids. From germline, CDR1 is KGHDR and CDR2 SFDVKD. Trimming stripped 7 bases from V and 0 bases from J, with 9 bases between.

CDR3 region: CASSRPGGVQPQHF. The CDR3, as DNA: TGTGCCAGCAGCAGGCCCGGGGGCGTGCAGCCCCAGCATTTT. The chain uses TRBV6-5 and TRBJ1-5, with a possible D match to TRBD1 (6 bases). The V and J ends lost 6 bases and 7 bases respectively, with 16 bases between them. Germline CDR1 and CDR2: MNHEY and SVGAGI. The CDR3 length is 14 residues.

This chain links TRBV7-3 with TRBJ2-1; D tentatively reads TRBD1 or TRBD2 (5 bases each). Looked up from germline, CDR1 is SGHTA and CDR2 is FQGTGA. The CDR3 runs to 13 residues. Trimming shortened V by 3 bases and J by 2 bases, and 5 bases separated the two germline ends. DNA of the CDR3: TGTGCCAGCAGCTTGGGGGCCTACAATGAGCAGTTCTTC. This translates into CASSLGAYNEQFF.

The chain couples TRBV15 to TRBJ2-3; weak D call: TRBD2 (6 bases). The CDR3 loop spans 15 amino acids. The V gene's germline CDR1 is LNHNV and CDR2 YYDKDF (reference sequence). Between the trimmed V and J ends, which lost 0 bases and 2 bases, there was a span of 9 bases. The CDR3 protein is CATSRDGGSTDTQYF. CDR3 nucleotide sequence: TGTGCCACCAGCAGAGATGGGGGGTCCACAGATACGCAGTATTTT.

The chain links TRBV5-6 to TRBJ1-3; TRBD1 aligns across 8 bases. Trimming cost V 0 bases and J 7 bases; bases outside gene matches: 18. The V gene's germline CDR1 is SGHDT and CDR2 YYEEEE. The CDR3 length is 19 residues. CDR3 in amino acids: CASSLAVRDRSKIRNTIYF. In DNA, the CDR3 is TGTGCCAGCAGCTTGGCCGTTAGGGACAGGTCAAAAATTAGGAACACCATATATTTT.

The chain employs TRBV10-3 and TRBJ1-2; D is undetermined. Between the trimmed V and J ends, which lost 5 bases and 0 bases, there was a span of 10 bases. This CDR3 spans 14 amino acids. CDR1 and CDR2 (germline): ENHRY, SYGVKD. DNA of the CDR3: TGTGCCATCAGTAAGGACGGCTCTAACTATGGCTACACCTTC. Its translation: CAISKDGSNYGYTF.

The sample holds one count of this clone. The chain has TRBV19 and TRBJ1-4; D unresolved. Trimming cost V 6 bases and J 8 bases, with 16 bases left between them. Germline CDR1 and CDR2: LNHDA and SQIVND (reference sequence). There are 14 residues in the CDR3. DNA of the CDR3: TGTGCCAGTAGAGAAGGTGGTGGGCGGGAAAAACTGTTTTTT. Its protein product is CASREGGGREKLFF.